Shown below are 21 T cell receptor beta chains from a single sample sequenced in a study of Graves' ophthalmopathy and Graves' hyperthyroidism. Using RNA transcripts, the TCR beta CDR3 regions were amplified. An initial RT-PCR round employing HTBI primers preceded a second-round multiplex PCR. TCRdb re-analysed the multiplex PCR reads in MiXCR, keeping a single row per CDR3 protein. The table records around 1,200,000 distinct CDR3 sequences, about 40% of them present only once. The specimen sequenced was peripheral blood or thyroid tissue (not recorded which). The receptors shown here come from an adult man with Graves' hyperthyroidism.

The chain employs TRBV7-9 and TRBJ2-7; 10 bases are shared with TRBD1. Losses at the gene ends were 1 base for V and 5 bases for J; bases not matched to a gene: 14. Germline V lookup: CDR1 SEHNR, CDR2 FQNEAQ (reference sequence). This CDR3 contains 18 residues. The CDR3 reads CASSLVFSTGQGPDEQYF. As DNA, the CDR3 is TGTGCCAGCAGCTTAGTTTTCTCGACGGGACAGGGGCCCGACGAGCAGTACTTC.

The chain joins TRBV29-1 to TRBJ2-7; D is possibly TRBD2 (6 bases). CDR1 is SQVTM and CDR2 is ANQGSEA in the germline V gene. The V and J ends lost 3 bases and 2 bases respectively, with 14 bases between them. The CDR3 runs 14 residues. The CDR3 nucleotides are TGCAGCGTTGATGGCCGGGGGACCACCTACGAGCAGTACTTC. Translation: CSVDGRGTTYEQYF.

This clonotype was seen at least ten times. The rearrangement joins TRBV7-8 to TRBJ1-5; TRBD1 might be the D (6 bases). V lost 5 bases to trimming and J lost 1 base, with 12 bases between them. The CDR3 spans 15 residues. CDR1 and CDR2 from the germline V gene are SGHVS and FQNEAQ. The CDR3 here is CASSANTGSNQPQHF. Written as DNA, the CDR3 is TGTGCCAGCAGCGCGAACACAGGGAGCAATCAGCCCCAGCATTTT.

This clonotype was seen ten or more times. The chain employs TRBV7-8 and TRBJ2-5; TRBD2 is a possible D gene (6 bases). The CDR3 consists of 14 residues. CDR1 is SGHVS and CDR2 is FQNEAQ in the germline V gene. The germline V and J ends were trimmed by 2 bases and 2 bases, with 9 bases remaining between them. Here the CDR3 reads CASSLSGEQETQYF. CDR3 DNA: TGTGCCAGCAGCTTATCGGGGGAGCAAGAGACCCAGTACTTC.

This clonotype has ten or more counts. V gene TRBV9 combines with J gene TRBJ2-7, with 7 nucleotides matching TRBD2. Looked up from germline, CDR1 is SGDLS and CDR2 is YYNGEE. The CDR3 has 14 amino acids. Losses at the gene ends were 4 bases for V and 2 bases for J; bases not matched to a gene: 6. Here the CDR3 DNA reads TGTGCCAGCAGCCCCCCCGGGGGGACCTACGAGCAGTACTTC. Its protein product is CASSPPGGTYEQYF.

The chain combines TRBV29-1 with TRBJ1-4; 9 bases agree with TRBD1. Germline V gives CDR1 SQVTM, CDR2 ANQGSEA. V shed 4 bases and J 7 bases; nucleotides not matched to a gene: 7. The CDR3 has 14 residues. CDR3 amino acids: CSVGNRGLTEKLFF. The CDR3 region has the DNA TGCAGCGTTGGAAACAGGGGGCTCACTGAAAAACTGTTTTTT.

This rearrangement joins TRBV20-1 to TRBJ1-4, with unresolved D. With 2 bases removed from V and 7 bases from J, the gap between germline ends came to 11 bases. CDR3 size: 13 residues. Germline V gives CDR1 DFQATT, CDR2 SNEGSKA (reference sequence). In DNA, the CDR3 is TGCAGTGCTAGAAGAGGGCGGGCTGAAAAACTGTTTTTT. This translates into CSARRGRAEKLFF.

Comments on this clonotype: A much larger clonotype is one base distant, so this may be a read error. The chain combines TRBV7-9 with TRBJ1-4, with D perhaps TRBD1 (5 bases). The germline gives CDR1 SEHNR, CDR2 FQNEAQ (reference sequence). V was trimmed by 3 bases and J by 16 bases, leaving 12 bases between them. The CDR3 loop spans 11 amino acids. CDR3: CASSFEGLPFF. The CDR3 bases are TGTGCCAGCAGCTTCGAGGGACTACCGTTTTTT.

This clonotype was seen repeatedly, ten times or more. In DNA, the CDR3 is TGTGCCATCAGTGAGTCGTCGGCCAGGGGGGAGACCCAGTACTTC. The encoded protein is CAISESSARGETQYF. The chain has TRBV10-3 and TRBJ2-5; TRBD1 aligns across 7 bases. With V trimmed by 0 bases and J by 5 bases, 6 bases remained unmatched. Germline values: CDR1 ENHRY, CDR2 SYGVKD. The length of the CDR3 is 15 residues.

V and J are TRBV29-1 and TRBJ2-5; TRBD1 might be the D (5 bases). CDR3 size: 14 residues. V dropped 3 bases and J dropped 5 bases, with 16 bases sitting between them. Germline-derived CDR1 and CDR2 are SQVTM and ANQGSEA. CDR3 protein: CSVDPGWGQETQYF. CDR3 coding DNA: TGCAGCGTTGATCCTGGGTGGGGCCAGGAGACCCAGTACTTC. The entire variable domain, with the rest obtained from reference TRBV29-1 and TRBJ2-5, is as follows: SAVISQKPSRDICQRGTSLTIQCQVDSQVTMMFWYRQQPGQSLTLIATANQGSEATYESGFVIDKFPISRPNLTFSTLTVSNMSPEDSSIYLCSVDPGWGQETQYFGPGTRLLVL.

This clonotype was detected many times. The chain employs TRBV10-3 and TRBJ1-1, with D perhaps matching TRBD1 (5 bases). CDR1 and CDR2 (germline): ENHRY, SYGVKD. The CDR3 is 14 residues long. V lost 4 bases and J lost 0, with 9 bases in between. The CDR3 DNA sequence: TGTGCCATCAGTGTTCGGGGGGTGAACACTGAAGCTTTCTTT. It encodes CAISVRGVNTEAFF.

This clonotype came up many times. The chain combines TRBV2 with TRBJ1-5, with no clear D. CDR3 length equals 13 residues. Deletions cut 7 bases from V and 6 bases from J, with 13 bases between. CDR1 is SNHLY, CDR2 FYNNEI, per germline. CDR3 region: CASTTEITQPQHF. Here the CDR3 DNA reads TGTGCCAGCACAACGGAGATCACTCAGCCCCAGCATTTT.

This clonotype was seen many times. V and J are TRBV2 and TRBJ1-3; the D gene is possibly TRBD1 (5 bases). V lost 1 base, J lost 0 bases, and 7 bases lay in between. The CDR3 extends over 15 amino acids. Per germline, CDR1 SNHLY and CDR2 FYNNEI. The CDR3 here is CASSEVGASGNTIYF. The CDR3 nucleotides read TGTGCCAGCAGTGAAGTAGGGGCCTCTGGAAACACCATATATTTT.

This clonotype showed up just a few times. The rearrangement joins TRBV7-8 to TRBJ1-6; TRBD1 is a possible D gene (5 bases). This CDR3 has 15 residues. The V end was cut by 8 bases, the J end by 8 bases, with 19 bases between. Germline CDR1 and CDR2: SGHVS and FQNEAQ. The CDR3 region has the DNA TGTGCCAGCTCACCAGGAGACAGCAGGGATTCACCCCTCCACTTT. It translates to CASSPGDSRDSPLHF.

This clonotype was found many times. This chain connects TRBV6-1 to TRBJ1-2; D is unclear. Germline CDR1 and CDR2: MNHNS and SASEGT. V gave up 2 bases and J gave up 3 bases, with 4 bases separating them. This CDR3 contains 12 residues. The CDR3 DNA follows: TGTGCCAGCAGTGAAACGGACTATGGCTACACCTTC. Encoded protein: CASSETDYGYTF.

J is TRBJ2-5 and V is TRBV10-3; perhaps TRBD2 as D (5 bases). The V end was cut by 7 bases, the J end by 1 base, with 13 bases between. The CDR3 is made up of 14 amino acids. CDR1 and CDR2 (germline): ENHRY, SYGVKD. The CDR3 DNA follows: TGTGCCATCAAGGACTCACGCACCCAAGAGACCCAGTACTTC. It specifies CAIKDSRTQETQYF.

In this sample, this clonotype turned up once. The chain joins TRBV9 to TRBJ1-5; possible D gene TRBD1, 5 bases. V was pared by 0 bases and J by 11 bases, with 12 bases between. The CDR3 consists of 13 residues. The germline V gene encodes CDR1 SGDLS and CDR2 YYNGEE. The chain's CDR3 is CASSVAGYTSQHF. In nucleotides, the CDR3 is TGTGCCAGCAGCGTAGCAGGGTATACGTCCCAGCATTTT.

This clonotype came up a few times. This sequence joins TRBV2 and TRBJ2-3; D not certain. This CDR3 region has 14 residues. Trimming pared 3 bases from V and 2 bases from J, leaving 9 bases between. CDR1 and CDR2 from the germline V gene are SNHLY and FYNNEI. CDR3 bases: TGTGCCAGCAGTGACGTACAGCCCACAGATACGCAGTATTTT. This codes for CASSDVQPTDTQYF.

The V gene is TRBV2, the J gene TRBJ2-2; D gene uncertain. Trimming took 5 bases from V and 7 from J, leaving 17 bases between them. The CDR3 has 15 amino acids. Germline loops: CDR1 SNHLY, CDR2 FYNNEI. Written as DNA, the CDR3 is TGTGCCAGCAGTAAAAGCACCTTGGAGTACGGGGAGCTGTTTTTT. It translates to CASSKSTLEYGELFF.

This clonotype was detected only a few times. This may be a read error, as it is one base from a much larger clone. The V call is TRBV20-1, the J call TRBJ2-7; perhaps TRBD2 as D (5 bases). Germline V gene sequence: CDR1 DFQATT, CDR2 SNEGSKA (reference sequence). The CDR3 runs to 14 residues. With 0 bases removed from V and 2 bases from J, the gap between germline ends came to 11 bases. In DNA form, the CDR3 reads TGCAGTGCTAGAGATCCCGGAGGTACCTACGAGCAGTACTTC. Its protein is CSARDPGGTYEQYF.

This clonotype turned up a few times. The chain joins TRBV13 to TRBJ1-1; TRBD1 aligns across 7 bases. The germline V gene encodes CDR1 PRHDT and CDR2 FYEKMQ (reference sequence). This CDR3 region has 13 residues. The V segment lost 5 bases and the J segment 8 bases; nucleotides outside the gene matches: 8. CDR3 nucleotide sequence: TGTGCCAGCAGCGCCTCAGACAGGGCCGAAGCTTTCTTT. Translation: CASSASDRAEAFF.